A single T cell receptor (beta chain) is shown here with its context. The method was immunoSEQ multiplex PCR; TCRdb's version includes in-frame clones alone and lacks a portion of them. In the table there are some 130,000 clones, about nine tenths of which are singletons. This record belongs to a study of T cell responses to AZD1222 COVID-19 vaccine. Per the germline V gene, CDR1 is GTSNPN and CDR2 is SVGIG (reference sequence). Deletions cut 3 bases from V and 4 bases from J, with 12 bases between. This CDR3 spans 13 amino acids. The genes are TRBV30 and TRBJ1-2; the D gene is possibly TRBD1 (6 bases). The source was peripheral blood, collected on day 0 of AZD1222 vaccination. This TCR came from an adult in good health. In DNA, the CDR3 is TGTGCCTGGAGCTTTGCGGGGGCCTATGGCTACACCTTC. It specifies CAWSFAGAYGYTF.